This is a list of T cell receptor beta chains from one sample in a study of blood T cells in healthy people across ages. TCRdb used MiXCR to reprocess the 5' RACE reads, holding one entry per CDR3 protein. The data contain 1.2 million to 1.5 million distinct CDR3 sequences, about 43% of them seen just once; the ten biggest clones take up 7% to 9%. Material: blood. These receptors were collected from a woman aged 18-29 years in good health. Both conserved end residues are trimmed from each CDR3.

V	CDR3
TRBV6-5	ASSAEDGYT
TRBV7-2	ASSSASPPYEQY
TRBV27	ASRRTGYYEQY
TRBV20-1	SASRGLEQF
TRBV10-3	AISTSGTAYNEQF
TRBV5-1	ASSWDSSYSFEQY
TRBV20-1	SARDLEGGYT
TRBV20-1	SAPGGSYNSPLH
TRBV20-1	SATAGGVGSPLH
TRBV20-1	SAYATGLSRDTQY
TRBV20-1	SARERAGGNEQY
TRBV20-1	SASWGYGNEQF